The TCR beta chain under discussion was sequenced for a study of cytomegalovirus exposure and HLA in healthy donors. The primer mix had 60 Vbeta and 13 Jbeta primers. Data came from immunoSEQ multiplex PCR; TCRdb stores just in-frame clones and leaves some out. The sample lists more than 55,000 clones, 60% to 75% occurring once. Sequenced sample: PBMCs. The sequence derives from a woman aged 60-75 years in good health and CMV-seropositive.

Here the CDR3 reads CASSSPGTSFNEQFF. CDR3 nucleotide sequence: TGTGCCAGCAGCTCCCCCGGGACTAGCTTCAATGAGCAGTTCTTC. V usage is TRBV11-2 and J usage is TRBJ2-1, with 9 bases that match TRBD2. V shed 4 bases and J 6 bases; nucleotides not matched to a gene: 7. Per germline, CDR1 SGHAT and CDR2 FQNNGV. This CDR3 has 15 residues.